Shown below are 21 T cell receptor beta chains from a single sample sequenced in a study of blood T cell repertoires in COVID-19. The protocol was immunoSEQ multiplex PCR, while the TCRdb copy is restricted to in-frame clones and leaves out a portion. This table holds around 140,000 clones, 70% to 90% found once. Sequenced sample: peripheral blood. These receptors were collected from an older woman with acute or convalescent COVID-19.

The chain is built from TRBV7-2 and TRBJ1-5; D unresolved. The ends were cut back, 0 bases at V and 1 base at J, with 7 bases in the middle. The CDR3 is 15 amino acids. Germline CDR1 reads SGHTA; CDR2 reads FQGNSA. Here the CDR3 DNA reads TGTGCCAGCAGCTTAGCGAGTTTCAGCAATCAGCCCCAGCATTTT. Its translation: CASSLASFSNQPQHF.

The gene calls are TRBV2 and TRBJ2-5; weak D call: TRBD2 (7 bases). V was pared by 4 bases and J by 5 bases, with 17 bases between. This CDR3 contains 15 residues. The germline V gene has CDR1 SNHLY and CDR2 FYNNEI. The CDR3 protein is CASSVFGGAGETQYF. In DNA, the CDR3 is TGTGCCAGCAGTGTATTTGGGGGGGCAGGGGAGACCCAGTACTTC.

The V gene is TRBV5-4, the J gene TRBJ1-6; TRBD1 matches 11 bases. Germline V lookup: CDR1 SGHNT, CDR2 YYREEE (reference sequence). CDR3 size: 15 residues. The J segment lost 9 bases and the V segment lost 4 bases, leaving 6 bases of the junction unmatched. The CDR3 is CASSNGQGAFSPLHF. CDR3 coding DNA: TGTGCCAGCAGCAACGGACAGGGGGCATTTTCACCCCTCCACTTT.

The chain couples TRBV19 to TRBJ2-6; no clear D. The CDR3 consists of 20 residues. Germline CDR1 LNHDA, CDR2 SQIVND (reference sequence). Trimming took off 5 bases at V and 0 bases at J, with 23 bases between the two ends. Here the CDR3 reads CASSVTGSKSPFSGANVLTF. DNA of the CDR3: TGTGCCAGTAGTGTTACCGGGTCCAAAAGTCCTTTCTCTGGGGCCAACGTCCTGACTTTC. Filled out from reference TRBV19 and TRBJ2-6, the complete variable domain reads DGGITQSPKYLFRKEGQNVTLSCEQNLNHDAMYWYRQDPGQGLRLIYYSQIVNDFQKGDIAEGYSVSREKKESFPLTVTSAQKNPTAFYLCASSVTGSKSPFSGANVLTFGAGSRLTVL.

This rearrangement joins TRBV2 to TRBJ2-5, with 8 bases aligning to TRBD2. CDR1 SNHLY and CDR2 FYNNEI come from the germline V gene. This CDR3 has 15 amino acids. J lost 4 bases, V lost 5 bases, and 9 bases had no gene match. The CDR3 DNA reads TGTGCCAGCAGTCCCGGGGGGGCGGTTCGAGAGACCCAGTACTTC. Translating it yields CASSPGGAVRETQYF.

The V and J genes are TRBV5-1 and TRBJ2-4; 7 bases align to TRBD1. This CDR3 is 16 amino acids long. J lost 2 bases, V lost 4 bases, and 9 bases had no gene match. Germline V CDR1 and CDR2: SGHRS, YFSETQ. CDR3 amino acids: CASSQGGYDTKNIQYF. The CDR3 region has the DNA TGCGCCAGCAGCCAAGGGGGCTATGATACCAAAAACATTCAGTACTTC.

J is TRBJ1-3 and V is TRBV6-1; 8 bases align to TRBD1. V shed 1 base and J 1 base; nucleotides not matched to a gene: 0. CDR1 is MNHNS and CDR2 is SASEGT in the germline V gene. The CDR3 spans 15 residues. The CDR3: CASSEDRGSGNTIYF. The CDR3, as DNA: TGTGCCAGCAGTGAAGACAGGGGGTCTGGAAACACCATATATTTT.

The rearrangement joins TRBV14 to TRBJ1-6; D is unclear. Germline V gene lookup returns CDR1 SGHDN and CDR2 FVKESK. The length of the CDR3 is 18 residues. V lost 0 bases, J lost 0 bases, and 12 bases lay in between. CDR3 protein: CASSQDRGPSSYNSPLHF. CDR3 in DNA: TGTGCCAGCAGCCAAGATCGAGGCCCTAGCTCCTATAATTCACCCCTCCACTTT.

V is TRBV5-1 and J is TRBJ2-1; 7 positions agree with TRBD2. V gave up 3 bases and J gave up 7 bases; unmatched junction bases: 10. The CDR3 has 15 residues. The V gene's germline CDR1 is SGHRS and CDR2 YFSETQ. CDR3 sequence reads: CASSSGLVFSNEQFF. As DNA, the CDR3 is TGCGCCAGCAGCTCCGGACTAGTCTTTTCAAATGAGCAGTTCTTC.

The chain has TRBV5-8 and TRBJ2-1; D may be TRBD1 (5 bases). Germline CDR1 is SGHTS and CDR2 is YDEGEE. V was trimmed by 2 bases and J by 5 bases, leaving 14 bases between them. The CDR3 contains 15 residues. The CDR3 coding sequence is TGTGCCAGCAGCTTTTATGTAGGACACAACAATGAGCAGTTCTTC. Its protein product is CASSFYVGHNNEQFF. Full variable domain (rest looked up from reference TRBV5-8 and TRBJ2-1): EAGVTQSPTHLIKTRGQQATLRCSPISGHTSVYWYQQALGLGLQFLLWYDEGEERNRGNFPPRFSGRQFPNYSSELNVNALELEDSALYLCASSFYVGHNNEQFFGPGTRLTVL.

The rearrangement links TRBV4-2 to TRBJ1-1; 12 nucleotides align to TRBD1. CDR1 is LGHNA, CDR2 YNFKEQ, per germline. J was trimmed by 3 bases and V by 4 bases; bases with no gene match: 9. The CDR3 runs to 17 residues. The CDR3 is CASSLLGTGGGDTEAFF. Written as DNA, the CDR3 is TGTGCCAGCAGCCTACTAGGGACAGGGGGCGGGGACACTGAAGCTTTCTTT.

The chain uses TRBV7-2 and TRBJ2-5, with a weak D call TRBD2 (5 bases). This CDR3 comprises 13 residues. Germline V gene data show CDR1 as SGHTA and CDR2 as FQGNSA. Trimming left V 1 base short and J 3 bases short, with 6 bases between. CDR3 DNA: TGTGCCAGCAGCTTAGTGACTAAAGAGACCCAGTACTTC. This encodes CASSLVTKETQYF.

V usage is TRBV6-5 and J usage is TRBJ1-2, with 7 bases matching TRBD1. CDR3 length: 14 residues. Trimming cost V 6 bases and J 4 bases; bases outside gene matches: 8. Germline CDR1 and CDR2: MNHEY and SVGAGI. CDR3 nucleotide sequence: TGTGCCAGCAGGCCCACAGGGGCTGGCTATGGCTACACCTTC. Amino acids: CASRPTGAGYGYTF.

The chain links TRBV24-1 to TRBJ1-6; D remains ambiguous. Trimming pared 7 bases from V and 4 bases from J, leaving 7 bases between. Looked up from germline, CDR1 is KGHDR and CDR2 is SFDVKD. The length of the CDR3 is 13 residues. Written as DNA, the CDR3 is TGTGCCACCAGCAAAGAGTATAATTCACCCCTCCACTTT. This codes for CATSKEYNSPLHF.

The chain carries TRBV6-1 and TRBJ1-2, with D perhaps matching TRBD1 (6 bases). Germline V gives CDR1 MNHNS, CDR2 SASEGT. Trimming shortened V by 4 bases and J by 2 bases, and 17 bases separated the two germline ends. This CDR3 has 16 amino acids. The CDR3 nucleotides read TGTGCCAGCAGTGTAAGACAGGTGCCCACAAACTATGGCTACACCTTC. Its protein product is CASSVRQVPTNYGYTF.

The genes are TRBV5-6 and TRBJ1-2; unclear D gene. In germline, CDR1 is SGHDT, CDR2 YYEEEE. Trimming pared 7 bases from V and 5 bases from J, leaving 24 bases between. The CDR3 sequence is 16 residues long. As DNA, the CDR3 is TGTGCCAGCTCCCGGAGCGTAAGTACCCGGGAATATGGCTACACCTTC. Translated, it gives CASSRSVSTREYGYTF.

The chain combines TRBV28 with TRBJ1-2, with TRBD1 identical over 11 bases. V trimming: 3 bases; J trimming: 1 base; junction bases outside the gene matches: 10. This CDR3 has 18 amino acids. CDR1 and CDR2 (germline): MDHEN, SYDVKM. As DNA, the CDR3 is TGTGCCAGCAGTTTCCCACTCGGACAGGGGGCAATTAACTATGGCTACACCTTC. This translates into CASSFPLGQGAINYGYTF.

To note about this clone: Compared with germline, one end of the junction differs, possibly owing to a read error. The chain has TRBV2 and TRBJ1-2; 7 bases line up with TRBD1. This CDR3 region has 15 residues. Germline V lookup: CDR1 SNHLY, CDR2 FYNNEI. CDR3 DNA sequence: TGTGCCAGCAGTGAAGCAGCGACAGGGAACTATGACTACACCTTC. As protein: CASSEAATGNYDYTF. The complete variable domain, with remaining parts taken from reference TRBV2 and TRBJ1-2, reads EPEVTQTPSHQVTQMGQEVILRCVPISNHLYFYWYRQILGQKVEFLVSFYNNEISEKSEIFDDQFSVERPDGSNFTLKIRSTKLEDSAMYFCASSEAATGNYDYTFGSGTRLTVV.

This rearrangement joins TRBV4-3 to TRBJ1-3, with D hard to call. The CDR3 sequence is 13 residues long. Trimming took off 4 bases at V and 2 bases at J, with 6 bases between the two ends. The germline V gene encodes CDR1 LGHNA and CDR2 YSLEER. The CDR3 DNA follows: TGCGCCAGCAGCCCACAAACTGGAAACACCATATATTTT. It is translated as CASSPQTGNTIYF.

The chain uses TRBV18 and TRBJ2-7; 12 bases match TRBD1. Losses at the gene ends were 2 bases for V and 5 bases for J; bases not matched to a gene: 1. In germline, CDR1 is KGHSH, CDR2 LQKENI. The CDR3 is made up of 14 amino acids. CDR3 in DNA: TGTGCCAGCTCACCAGGGACAGGGGGCCACGAGCAGTACTTC. Translated, it gives CASSPGTGGHEQYF.

The CDR3 DNA follows: TGTGCCAGTAGTATAATGACAGGAGAGCAGTTCTTC. Encoded protein: CASSIMTGEQFF. The chain employs TRBV19 and TRBJ2-1; tentative D call: TRBD1 (6 bases). CDR1 and CDR2 (germline): LNHDA, SQIVND (reference sequence). This CDR3 has 12 residues. V was shortened by 2 bases and J by 10 bases, with 9 bases between the two germline ends.